The TCR beta chain described here comes from a study of T-cell memory formation after mild COVID-19. Across the study: TCR clustering was largely donor specific.

Researchers used 5'RACE with constant-segment primers to make TCR alpha and TCR beta cDNA libraries that carry sample barcodes and UMIs. MiXCR, applied by TCRdb to the 5' RACE reads, yields one record per CDR3 protein. The data contain over 55,000 distinct CDR3 sequences, over 7.5% of them singletons. V lost 5 bases to trimming and J lost 1 base, with 13 bases between them. This CDR3 has 15 amino acids. CDR1 and CDR2 (germline): SEHNR, FQNEAQ (reference sequence). Whole-study results and caveats: The main location of contracting CD4+ clones was CM and EM, and that of contracting CD8+ clones was EMRA. A subset of responding clones appeared in pre-infection memory, suggesting cross-reactive memory joined.

This clonotype was detected ten times or more. Its antigen is undetermined. The sequence derives from a man younger than 30 who had mild COVID-19 (a few samples of this study predate the infection). Cell type and time point are not known. The V gene is TRBV7-9, the J gene TRBJ2-3, with D perhaps matching TRBD2 (6 bases). Material: PBMCs or a T cell subset sorted from them (not recorded which). Here the CDR3 DNA reads TGTGCCAGCAGCCGGGACTCCATTCGCACAGATACGCAGTATTTT. It yields the protein CASSRDSIRTDTQYF.